These 31 T cell receptor beta chains originate from one sample sequenced in a study of cytomegalovirus exposure and HLA in healthy donors. The assay was immunoSEQ multiplex PCR, and TCRdb's table has in-frame clones only and misses some. This table has 43,000 or so clones, roughly 90% appearing once. Sample: PBMCs. The receptors were sampled from a young man in good health and CMV-seronegative.

This rearrangement joins TRBV10-2 to TRBJ1-1; D perhaps matches TRBD1 (5 bases). CDR3 length: 12 residues. The V end was cut by 4 bases, the J end by 5 bases, with 8 bases between. Germline V gives CDR1 WSHSY, CDR2 SAAADI. This CDR3 reads CASSVGDTEAFF. CDR3 DNA: TGCGCCAGCAGTGTAGGGGATACTGAAGCTTTCTTT.

The chain is built from TRBV18 and TRBJ2-1; 7 nucleotides agree with TRBD2. The trim removed 3 bases at V and 3 bases at J, leaving 8 bases unmatched. Germline CDR1 is KGHSH and CDR2 is LQKENI. The CDR3 is 16 amino acids. The CDR3 protein is CASSPWERDLYNEQFF. The CDR3 DNA reads as TGTGCCAGCTCACCTTGGGAGCGGGACCTCTACAATGAGCAGTTCTTC.

The rearrangement joins TRBV19 to TRBJ1-5, with D unresolved. This CDR3 has 13 amino acids. Per germline, CDR1 LNHDA and CDR2 SQIVND (reference sequence). Trimming removed 1 base from V and 7 bases from J, with 8 bases in between. The DNA of the CDR3 is TGTGCCAGTAGTATAGGGCCAAAGCAGCCCCAGCATTTT. This translates into CASSIGPKQPQHF.

This sequence joins TRBV7-2 and TRBJ1-1; 8 bases match TRBD1. V was pared by 0 bases and J by 1 base, with 13 bases of the junction left unmatched. The V gene's germline CDR1 is SGHTA and CDR2 FQGNSA. The CDR3 contains 19 residues. In DNA form, the CDR3 reads TGTGCCAGCAGCTTAGCGCCGTTTTTCCCCGGACAGGGGAACACTGAAGCTTTCTTT. Translated, it gives CASSLAPFFPGQGNTEAFF.

J is TRBJ2-2 and V is TRBV29-1, with 10 bases matching TRBD1. CDR3 length: 17 amino acids. V was pared by 7 bases and J by 0 bases, with 11 bases of the junction left unmatched. CDR1 SQVTM and CDR2 ANQGSEA come from the germline V gene. Here the CDR3 reads CSGRGTGESANTGELFF. CDR3 in DNA: TGCAGCGGACGGGGGACAGGGGAGAGCGCGAACACCGGGGAGCTGTTTTTT.

The V and J genes are TRBV6-5 and TRBJ2-1; the match to TRBD1 covers 9 bases. The CDR3 extends over 13 amino acids. Losses at the gene ends were 4 bases for V and 8 bases for J; bases not matched to a gene: 3. CDR1 is MNHEY and CDR2 is SVGAGI in the germline V gene. The CDR3 coding sequence is TGTGCCAGCAGTTTAACAGGGGGCGATGAGCAGTTCTTC. It encodes CASSLTGGDEQFF.

The J gene is TRBJ1-4, the V gene TRBV10-3, with 7 bases lining up with TRBD1. The CDR3 has 15 amino acids. Germline lookup yields CDR1 ENHRY and CDR2 SYGVKD. V shed 6 bases, J shed 4 bases, and the junction held 8 bases outside the gene matches. The CDR3 nucleotides read TGTGCCATCAGGGCCGCGGGACAGATTAATGAAAAACTGTTTTTT. It specifies CAIRAAGQINEKLFF.

This clone has just one count. The chain couples TRBV5-1 to TRBJ2-7; TRBD1 is a possible D gene (6 bases). V was clipped by 4 bases and J by 0 bases, with 14 bases between them. CDR1 is SGHRS and CDR2 is YFSETQ in the germline V gene. The CDR3 loop spans 15 amino acids. The CDR3 protein is CASSPGTTYSYEQYF. The CDR3 DNA is TGCGCCAGCAGCCCGGGGACAACCTACTCCTACGAGCAGTACTTC.

About this clone: One junction end does not reproduce the germline sequence, and a read error may be involved. CDR3 bases: TGCGCCAGCAGCCAAGAATTCGAGCGGGGGGGGTACAGTGAGCAGTTCTTC. This codes for CASSQEFERGGYSEQFF. The chain carries TRBV4-3 and TRBJ2-1, with 10 nucleotides matching TRBD2. The CDR3 is made up of 17 amino acids. Germline assignment: CDR1 LGHNA and CDR2 YSLEER.

The chain is built from TRBV5-1 and TRBJ1-1, with D perhaps matching TRBD1 (6 bases). Germline-derived CDR1 and CDR2 are SGHRS and YFSETQ. Trimming removed 1 base from V and 2 bases from J, with 15 bases in between. CDR3 length equals 16 residues. The CDR3 region has the DNA TGCGCCAGCAGCTTGATAATGGCGGGGGCAAACACTGAAGCTTTCTTT. It translates to CASSLIMAGANTEAFF.

The chain recombines TRBV29-1 with TRBJ1-2; 12 nucleotides match TRBD1. Per the germline V gene, CDR1 is SQVTM and CDR2 is ANQGSEA. The CDR3 is 13 residues long. The J segment lost 7 bases and the V segment lost 3 bases, leaving 3 bases of the junction unmatched. The DNA for the CDR3 is TGCAGCGTTGAGGGACAGGGGGCGAGTGGCTACACCTTC. Translation gives CSVEGQGASGYTF.

Of note for this clone: Different DNA sequences within this sample yield the same CDR3. The V and J genes are TRBV10-3 and TRBJ2-2; D gene uncertain. The V and J ends lost 5 bases and 6 bases respectively, with 7 bases between them. CDR3 length: 12 amino acids. The germline V gene encodes CDR1 ENHRY and CDR2 SYGVKD. The CDR3, as DNA: TGTGCCATCAGTCCCCGGGCCGGGGAGCTGTTTTTT. Protein sequence: CAISPRAGELFF.

The chain couples TRBV4-2 to TRBJ2-1; D possibly corresponds to TRBD1 (6 bases). V lost 3 bases, J lost 5 bases, and 17 bases lay in between. CDR3 length equals 16 residues. Germline CDR1 reads LGHNA; CDR2 reads YNFKEQ. CDR3 loop: CASSQADRTGDNEQFF. Here the CDR3 DNA reads TGTGCCAGCAGCCAGGCAGACAGGACCGGAGACAATGAGCAGTTCTTC.

This rearrangement joins TRBV11-2 to TRBJ2-1, with unresolved D. Germline V gene sequence: CDR1 SGHAT, CDR2 FQNNGV. Trimming removed 5 bases from V and 4 bases from J, with 15 bases in between. The CDR3 spans 15 residues. DNA of the CDR3: TGTGCCAGCAGCCCCGGAACAGTCCAGTACAATGAGCAGTTCTTC. As protein: CASSPGTVQYNEQFF.

V and J are TRBV5-1 and TRBJ2-5, with 11 bases matching TRBD2. The germline V gene has CDR1 SGHRS and CDR2 YFSETQ. V gave up 5 bases and J gave up 5 bases; unmatched junction bases: 11. This CDR3 comprises 16 residues. For the CDR3, the DNA is TGCGCCAGCAGATACCCACTAGCGGGAGTTTTGGAGACCCAGTACTTC. This codes for CASRYPLAGVLETQYF. Variable domain in full (rest from reference TRBV5-1 and TRBJ2-5): KAGVTQTPRYLIKTRGQQVTLSCSPISGHRSVSWYQQTPGQGLQFLFEYFSETQRNKGNFPGRFSGRQFSNSRSEMNVSTLELGDSALYLCASRYPLAGVLETQYFGPGTRLLVL.

This chain joins TRBV5-1 and TRBJ2-1; a weak D match, TRBD1 (6 bases). This CDR3 contains 14 residues. CDR1 and CDR2 (germline): SGHRS, YFSETQ. Trimming took off 1 base at V and 8 bases at J, with 13 bases between the two ends. The CDR3 is CASSLLGALDEQFF. The CDR3 nucleotides are TGCGCCAGCAGCTTGCTGGGGGCGCTTGATGAGCAGTTCTTC.

This chain links TRBV7-2 with TRBJ2-1, with 10 bases fitting TRBD2. The CDR3 is made up of 15 amino acids. The V and J ends lost 5 bases and 7 bases, in that order; junction bases with no gene match: 8. In germline, CDR1 is SGHTA, CDR2 FQGNSA. The CDR3 is CASSLEGLAANEQFF. The CDR3 DNA follows: TGTGCCAGCAGCCTAGAAGGACTAGCGGCTAATGAGCAGTTCTTC.

This chain joins TRBV7-2 and TRBJ1-2; 9 nucleotides line up with TRBD1. The V gene's germline CDR1 is SGHTA and CDR2 FQGNSA. The CDR3 consists of 15 residues. Trimming cost V 5 bases and J 7 bases; bases outside gene matches: 11. CDR3 nucleotides: TGTGCCAGCAGCCCCCCACAGGGGGCATTGGTTGGCTACACCTTC. This codes for CASSPPQGALVGYTF.

Here the CDR3 reads CASSQERWREETQYF. DNA of the CDR3: TGTGCCAGCAGCCAAGAGAGATGGCGGGAAGAGACCCAGTACTTC. The V and J genes are TRBV4-2 and TRBJ2-5, with D perhaps matching TRBD2 (5 bases). The CDR3 loop spans 15 amino acids. Looked up from germline, CDR1 is LGHNA and CDR2 is YNFKEQ. V was shortened by 0 bases and J by 3 bases, with 11 bases between the two germline ends.

The chain is built from TRBV29-1 and TRBJ2-7; a possible D gene is TRBD1 (5 bases). CDR1 and CDR2 from the germline V gene are SQVTM and ANQGSEA. The CDR3 loop spans 12 amino acids. The ends were cut back, 0 bases at V and 2 bases at J, with 5 bases in the middle. Written as DNA, the CDR3 is TGCAGCGTTGAAGACAGGGCCTACGAGCAGTACTTC. Translating gives CSVEDRAYEQYF.

The chain uses TRBV5-1 and TRBJ2-3, with 14 nucleotides matching TRBD2. The CDR3 has 17 amino acids. Germline CDR1 reads SGHRS; CDR2 reads YFSETQ. Trimming removed 5 bases from V and 1 base from J; junction bases left unmatched: 6. CDR3 nucleotide sequence: TGCGCCAGCAGTAGACTAGCGGGGGGGCAAGGCACAGATACGCAGTATTTT. Translating gives CASSRLAGGQGTDTQYF. Full variable domain (outside the CDR3, taken from reference TRBV5-1 and TRBJ2-3): KAGVTQTPRYLIKTRGQQVTLSCSPISGHRSVSWYQQTPGQGLQFLFEYFSETQRNKGNFPGRFSGRQFSNSRSEMNVSTLELGDSALYLCASSRLAGGQGTDTQYFGPGTRLTVL.

The rearrangement uses TRBV18 and TRBJ1-5; 9 bases line up with TRBD1. CDR3 length: 15 residues. Germline values: CDR1 KGHSH, CDR2 LQKENI. The V and J ends lost 5 bases and 4 bases, in that order; junction bases with no gene match: 6. In nucleotides, the CDR3 is TGTGCCAGCTCATCGGGACAGGGCATAAATCAGCCCCAGCATTTT. Amino acids: CASSSGQGINQPQHF.

The chain links TRBV6-1 to TRBJ1-2, with unresolved D. The germline V gene encodes CDR1 MNHNS and CDR2 SASEGT. The CDR3 is 13 amino acids. Deletions cut 1 base from V and 11 bases from J, with 14 bases between. The CDR3 DNA is TGTGCCAGCAGTGAAGTATTACAGCCAGCTTACACCTTC. Its protein product is CASSEVLQPAYTF.

The V call is TRBV19, the J call TRBJ1-1; the match to TRBD1 covers 9 bases. Losses at the gene ends were 10 bases for V and 1 base for J; bases not matched to a gene: 7. CDR1 LNHDA and CDR2 SQIVND come from the germline V gene (reference sequence). This CDR3 contains 14 residues. CDR3 region: CATRQGVRNTEAFF. CDR3 in DNA: TGTGCCACCCGACAGGGGGTCAGGAACACTGAAGCTTTCTTT. Full variable domain (missing parts from reference TRBV19 and TRBJ1-1): DGGITQSPKYLFRKEGQNVTLSCEQNLNHDAMYWYRQDPGQGLRLIYYSQIVNDFQKGDIAEGYSVSREKKESFPLTVTSAQKNPTAFYLCATRQGVRNTEAFFGQGTRLTVV.

CDR3 DNA: TGTGCCAGCAGCTTGAACAGTCTGAGTGGCTACACCTTC. As protein: CASSLNSLSGYTF. The rearrangement joins TRBV5-8 to TRBJ1-2, with D unresolved. V was cut by 1 base and J by 7 bases, with 11 bases left in between. This CDR3 is 13 amino acids long. In germline, CDR1 is SGHTS, CDR2 YDEGEE.

This chain links TRBV6-1 with TRBJ2-2; 10 nucleotides align to TRBD1. Germline V lookup: CDR1 MNHNS, CDR2 SASEGT. V shed 8 bases, J shed 3 bases, and the junction held 6 bases outside the gene matches. This CDR3 spans 15 amino acids. The CDR3 spells CASQPGQGYTGELFF. The CDR3 bases are TGTGCCAGCCAGCCGGGACAGGGGTACACCGGGGAGCTGTTTTTT.

The V and J genes are TRBV14 and TRBJ2-3; D is perhaps TRBD1 (5 bases). Germline V lookup: CDR1 SGHDN, CDR2 FVKESK. The CDR3 is 14 residues long. V lost 5 bases and J lost 3, with 12 bases in between. The CDR3 protein is CASSYRDRTDTQYF. The DNA for the CDR3 is TGTGCCAGCAGCTACCGTGACAGAACAGATACGCAGTATTTT.

The CDR3 nucleotides read TGTGCCAGCTCACCGGCGGGGAGCCTTATAGATACGCAGTATTTT. The encoded protein is CASSPAGSLIDTQYF. V is TRBV18 and J is TRBJ2-3; maybe TRBD2 (6 bases). Germline V lookup: CDR1 KGHSH, CDR2 LQKENI. V gave up 3 bases and J gave up 5 bases, with 15 bases separating them. The CDR3 extends over 15 amino acids.

The rearrangement links TRBV5-1 to TRBJ2-3, with D perhaps TRBD2 (6 bases). V was cut by 1 base and J by 6 bases, with 15 bases left in between. The CDR3 loop spans 15 amino acids. Germline CDR1 SGHRS, CDR2 YFSETQ. The CDR3 region is CASSLRGLGSDTQYF. In DNA, the CDR3 is TGCGCCAGCAGCTTGCGGGGGTTGGGGTCGGATACGCAGTATTTT.

This rearrangement joins TRBV6-6 to TRBJ2-1; 7 nucleotides align to TRBD2. Germline V gene data show CDR1 as MNHNY and CDR2 as SVGAGI (reference sequence). The CDR3 runs to 12 residues. Trimming took 8 bases from V and 5 from J; bases not matched to a gene: 3. CDR3 protein: CASRAGDNEQFF. CDR3 in DNA: TGTGCCAGCCGCGCGGGGGACAATGAGCAGTTCTTC.

J is TRBJ2-1 and V is TRBV5-1; D might be TRBD2 (5 bases). Germline V CDR1 and CDR2: SGHRS, YFSETQ. V was pared by 1 base and J by 4 bases, with 12 bases between. CDR3 length: 15 residues. The CDR3 DNA sequence: TGCGCCAGCAGCTTGTGGGCGGGCTGGTACAATGAGCAGTTCTTC. The encoded protein is CASSLWAGWYNEQFF.